This TCR beta chain was recorded in a study of blood T cell repertoires in COVID-19. Authors' methods: The authors estimated nucleated cell counts from reference gene primer amplification. Libraries were prepared by immunoSEQ multiplex PCR; TCRdb keeps only in-frame clonotypes and omits some of them. From that table come the V and J calls and clone size; the DNA was used to work out D and trimming. This table has roughly 28,000 clones, about 90% appearing once. This CDR3 is built from 14 residues. V was trimmed by 3 bases and J by 0 bases, leaving 8 bases between them. CDR1 is GTSNPN, CDR2 SVGIG, per germline (reference sequence).

This sequence joins TRBV30 and TRBJ2-2, with D uncertain. This receptor was obtained from a human donor in a cohort sampled during active COVID-19. Sequenced material: peripheral blood. The CDR3 protein is CAWSQSSNTGELFF. CDR3 bases: TGTGCCTGGAGCCAGTCTTCGAACACCGGGGAGCTGTTTTTT. Variable domain in full (rest from reference TRBV30 and TRBJ2-2): SQTIHQWPATLVQPVGSPLSLECTVEGTSNPNLYWYRQAAGRGLQLLFYSVGIGQISSEVPQNLSASRPQDRQFILSSKKLLLSDSGFYLCAWSQSSNTGELFFGEGSRLTVL.